This T cell receptor beta chain was obtained from a study of T cells in women clearing cervical HPV infection. Study-level background: Cases: HPV16-related CIN3 or worse on histology, a couple of invasive cancers. The study's findings and limits: Controls had more TRBV6-7 (about 0.15%) than cases (roughly 0.11%). CIN3+ cases had significantly higher TCR richness than controls; evenness did not differ.

Each participant carried one incident cervical HPV16 infection only. Points on this clone: Its antigen is undetermined. Read sequence stops 3 residues before the CDR3 end, and the germline J gene provides the missing end.

The assay was immunoSEQ multiplex PCR, and TCRdb's table has in-frame clones only and misses some. Its table records fewer than 25,000 clones. With 2 bases removed from V and 1 base from J, the gap between germline ends came to 8 bases. The CDR3 runs to 13 residues. Per germline, CDR1 DFQATT and CDR2 SNEGSKA (reference sequence). Sequencing was carried out using blood buffy coat. The chain has TRBV20-1 and TRBJ2-5, with D perhaps TRBD1 (6 bases). This TCR was recovered from a woman aged 18 to 75 with a cervical HPV16 infection that either progressed to CIN3+ or cleared (not recorded which). The CDR3 sequence is CSARQGSQETQYF. The sequenced CDR3 bases are TGCAGTGCTAGACAGGGGTCCCAAGAGACC.